This T cell receptor (beta chain) was recorded in a study of brain T cells in children with intractable seizures. Study results and caveats: Absence of clones before surgery may stem from lower sequencing depth. Among the top 50 brain clones were public and private clonotypes.

Repertoires were generated with immunoSEQ multiplex PCR, while TCRdb's copy carries only in-frame clones and drops some. In the table there are 1,500 to 1,700 clones, 83% of which are singletons. Sequencing was limited to surgery cases with top T cell transcript signatures in brain tissue. This clone came up a few times. Antigen unknown. The sample consisted of resected brain tissue, taken at surgery. The sequence was collected from a boy between 10 and 17 years old with focal cortical dysplasia and intractable seizures.

The CDR3 loop is CASRPSPTGNTEAFF. The CDR3 DNA sequence: TGCGCCAGCAGACCATCCCCTACGGGGAACACTGAAGCTTTCTTT. The chain employs TRBV4-1 and TRBJ1-1; no clear D. Between the trimmed V and J ends, which lost 6 bases and 1 base, there was a span of 15 bases. The germline gives CDR1 MGHRA, CDR2 YSYEKL. The CDR3 is made up of 15 amino acids.